This TCR beta chain is drawn from a study of blood T cell repertoires in COVID-19. About the study: From T cells, B-cell-depleted T cells, or PBMCs came the material, which was cDNA or gDNA.

In germline, CDR1 is MGHRA, CDR2 YSYEKL. Trimming cost V 3 bases and J 0 bases, with 15 bases left between them. The CDR3 covers 16 residues. Participants classified as exposed had met a COVID-19 case within 2 weeks before study entry. As processed by the authors: Estimated nucleated cell counts came from reference gene primer amplification. The method was immunoSEQ multiplex PCR; TCRdb's version includes in-frame clones alone and lacks a portion of them. V, J and clone size are taken as reported in that table, and D and trimming were inferred from the DNA itself. Here the sample spans 200,000 to 250,000 clones, over 75% being singletons. The count of this clone is one.

Specimen: PBMCs or T cells enriched from blood (not recorded which). This receptor was identified in a woman aged 25-40 years who had been exposed to COVID-19. The chain links TRBV4-1 to TRBJ2-7, with D unresolved. CDR3 nucleotides: TGCGCCAGCAGCCAGGGTGTAGCAACTTCCTCCTACGAGCAGTACTTC. Its protein product is CASSQGVATSSYEQYF.